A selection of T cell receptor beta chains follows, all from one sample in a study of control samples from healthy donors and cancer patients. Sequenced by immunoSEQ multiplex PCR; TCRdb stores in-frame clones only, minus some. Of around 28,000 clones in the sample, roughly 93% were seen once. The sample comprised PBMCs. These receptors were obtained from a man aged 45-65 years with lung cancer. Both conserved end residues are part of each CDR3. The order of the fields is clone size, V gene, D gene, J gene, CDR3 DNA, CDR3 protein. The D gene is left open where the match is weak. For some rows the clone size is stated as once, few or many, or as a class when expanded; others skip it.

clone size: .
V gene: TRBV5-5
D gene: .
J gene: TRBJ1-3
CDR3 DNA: TGTGCCAGCAGCTTGGAAGGGTTCTCTGGAAACACCATATATTTT
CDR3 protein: CASSLEGFSGNTIYF

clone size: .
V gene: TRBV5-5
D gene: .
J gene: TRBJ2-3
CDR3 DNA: TGTGCCAGCAGCTTTTTCTCAGGTCGAGCAACAGATACGCAGTATTTT
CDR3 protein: CASSFFSGRATDTQYF

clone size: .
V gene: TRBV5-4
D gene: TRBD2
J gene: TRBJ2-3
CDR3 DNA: TGTGCCAGCAGCTTGGTACTAGCGGGGGGCTGGGGCGATACGCAGTATTTT
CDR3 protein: CASSLVLAGGWGDTQYF

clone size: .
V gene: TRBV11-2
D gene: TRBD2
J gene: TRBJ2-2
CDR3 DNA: TGTGCCAGCAGCTTTGGACTAGCGAACACCGGGGAGCTGTTTTTT
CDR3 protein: CASSFGLANTGELFF

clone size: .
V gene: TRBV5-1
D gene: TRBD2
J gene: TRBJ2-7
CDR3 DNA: TGCGCCAGCAGCTCGTCCGGGACTACAACCTACGAGCAGTACTTC
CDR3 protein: CASSSSGTTTYEQYF

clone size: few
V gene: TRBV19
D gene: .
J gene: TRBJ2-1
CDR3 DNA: TGTGCCAGTAGTCCGGTGTCTGGCCGGAGCTCCTACAATGAGCAGTTCTTC
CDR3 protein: CASSPVSGRSSYNEQFF

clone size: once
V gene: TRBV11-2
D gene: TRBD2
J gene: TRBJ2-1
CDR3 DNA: TGTGCCAGCAGCTTAGCGGGCGGGGGGATATATGAGCAGTTCTTC
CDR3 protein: CASSLAGGGIYEQFF

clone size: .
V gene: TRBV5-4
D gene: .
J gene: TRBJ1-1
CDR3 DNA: TGTGCCAGCACCCCTCAGGGAAATCGAGAAGCTTTCTTT
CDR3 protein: CASTPQGNREAFF

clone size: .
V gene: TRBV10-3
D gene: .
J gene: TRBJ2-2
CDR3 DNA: TGTGCCATCAGTGAGTCCGGCGGGTTGGGGGAGCTGTTTTTT
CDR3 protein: CAISESGGLGELFF

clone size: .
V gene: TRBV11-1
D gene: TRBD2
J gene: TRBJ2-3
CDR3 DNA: TGTGCCAGCAGCTTAGCCGGGGGGTACGTAGATACGCAGTATTTT
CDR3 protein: CASSLAGGYVDTQYF

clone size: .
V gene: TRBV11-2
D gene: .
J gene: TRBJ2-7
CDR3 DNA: TGTGCCAGCAGCCCTATTAGGGGCCGGGCTAACGAGCAGTACTTC
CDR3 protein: CASSPIRGRANEQYF

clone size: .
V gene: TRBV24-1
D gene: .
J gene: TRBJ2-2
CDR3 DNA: TGTGCCACCAGTGATCCACAGGACTACACCGGGGAGCTGTTTTTT
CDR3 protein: CATSDPQDYTGELFF

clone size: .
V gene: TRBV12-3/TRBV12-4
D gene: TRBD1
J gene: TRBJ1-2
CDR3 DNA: TGTGCCAGCAGAACAGGGGGCTACTATGGCTACACCTTC
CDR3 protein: CASRTGGYYGYTF

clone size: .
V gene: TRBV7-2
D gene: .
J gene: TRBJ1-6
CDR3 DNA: TGTGCCAGCAGCTTAGTTACAGGGCTAAATTCACCCCTCCACTTT
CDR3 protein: CASSLVTGLNSPLHF

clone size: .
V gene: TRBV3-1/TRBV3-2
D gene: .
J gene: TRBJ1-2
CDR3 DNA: TGTGCCAGCAGCCAAGTGACCCGGGGCTCCTATGGCTACACCTTC
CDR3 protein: CASSQVTRGSYGYTF

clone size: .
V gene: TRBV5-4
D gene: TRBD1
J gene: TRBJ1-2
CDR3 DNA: TGTGCCAGCAGCTTGCCCGGACAGGGGTCTAACTATGGCTACACCTTC
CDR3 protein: CASSLPGQGSNYGYTF

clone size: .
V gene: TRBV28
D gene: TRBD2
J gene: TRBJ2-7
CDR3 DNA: TGTGCCAGCACTCAAGCGGGAGCACACTACGAGCAGTACTTC
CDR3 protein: CASTQAGAHYEQYF

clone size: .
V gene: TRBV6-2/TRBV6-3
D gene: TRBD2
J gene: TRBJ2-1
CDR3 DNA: TGTGCCAGCAGTCCACTCGCGGGAGGTCAGTTCTTC
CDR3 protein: CASSPLAGGQFF

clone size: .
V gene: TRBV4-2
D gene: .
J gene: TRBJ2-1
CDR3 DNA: TGTGCCAGCAGCCAAGCTGTGGGAGCGGATGAGCAGTTCTTC
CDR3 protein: CASSQAVGADEQFF

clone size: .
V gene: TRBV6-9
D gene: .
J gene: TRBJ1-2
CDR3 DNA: TGTGCCAGCAGTTATTCAACGGGGACACGATTCTATGGCTACACCTTC
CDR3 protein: CASSYSTGTRFYGYTF

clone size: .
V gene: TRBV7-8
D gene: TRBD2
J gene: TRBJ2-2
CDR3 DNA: TGTGCCAGCGGTAGCGGGGCGAACACCGGGGAGCTGTTTTTT
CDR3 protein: CASGSGANTGELFF

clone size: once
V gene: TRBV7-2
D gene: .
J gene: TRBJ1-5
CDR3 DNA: TGTGCCAGCAGCCAAGAGACAAACAATCAGCCCCAGCATTTT
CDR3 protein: CASSQETNNQPQHF

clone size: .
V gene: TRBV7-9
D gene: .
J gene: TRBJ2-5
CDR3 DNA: TGTGCCAGCAGACTCCAAGAGACCCAGTACTTC
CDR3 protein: CASRLQETQYF

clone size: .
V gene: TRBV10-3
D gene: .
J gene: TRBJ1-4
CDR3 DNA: TGTGCCATCAGTGAGTCGAAACCGGTTTCCAATGAAAAACTGTTTTTT
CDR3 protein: CAISESKPVSNEKLFF

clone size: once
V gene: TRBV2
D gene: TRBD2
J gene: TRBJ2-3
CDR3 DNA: TGTGCCAGCAGGGAGACTAGCGGGGGGGCGGGAGATACGCAGTATTTT
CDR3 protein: CASRETSGGAGDTQYF

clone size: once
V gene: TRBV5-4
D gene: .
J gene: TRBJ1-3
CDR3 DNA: TGTGCCAGCAGTTCACACAGCTCTGGAAACACCATATATTTT
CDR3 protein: CASSSHSSGNTIYF